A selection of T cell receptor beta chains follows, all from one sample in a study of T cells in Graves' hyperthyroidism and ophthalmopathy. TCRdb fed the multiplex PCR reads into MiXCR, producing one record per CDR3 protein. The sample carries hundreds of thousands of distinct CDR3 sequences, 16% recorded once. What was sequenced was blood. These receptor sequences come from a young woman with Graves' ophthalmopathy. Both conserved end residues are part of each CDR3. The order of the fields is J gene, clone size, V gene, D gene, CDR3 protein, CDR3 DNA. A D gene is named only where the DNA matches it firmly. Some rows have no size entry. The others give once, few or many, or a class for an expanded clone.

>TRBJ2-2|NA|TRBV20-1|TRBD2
CSAKREGTGELFF
TGCAGTGCTAAGCGGGAGGGCACCGGGGAGCTGTTTTTT
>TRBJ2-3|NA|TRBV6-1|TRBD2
CASSEASGGAVIDTQYF
TGTGCCAGCAGTGAAGCTAGCGGGGGGGCCGTAATAGATACGCAGTATTTT
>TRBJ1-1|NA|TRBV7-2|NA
CASSLGSLGEAFF
TGTGCCAGCAGCCTGGGATCACTCGGGGAAGCTTTCTTT
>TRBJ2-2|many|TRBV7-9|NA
CASSLSAIIGTGELFF
TGTGCCAGCAGCTTAAGTGCGATCATTGGAACCGGGGAGCTGTTTTTT
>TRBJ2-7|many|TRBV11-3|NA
CASSLANRPFASYEQYF
TGTGCCAGCAGCTTAGCGAACCGTCCCTTCGCCTCCTACGAGCAGTACTTC
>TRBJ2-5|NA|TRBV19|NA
CASSKYNEETQYF
TGTGCCAGTAGCAAGTATAACGAAGAGACCCAGTACTTC
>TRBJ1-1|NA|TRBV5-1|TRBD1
CASSLEDRAEAFF
TGCGCCAGCAGCTTGGAGGACAGGGCTGAAGCTTTCTTT
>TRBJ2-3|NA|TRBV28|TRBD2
CASRAGLAGDTQYF
TGTGCCAGCAGGGCGGGACTAGCGGGAGATACGCAGTATTTT
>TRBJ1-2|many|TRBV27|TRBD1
CASSPGQGVGYGYTF
TGTGCCAGCAGTCCAGGACAGGGGGTAGGATATGGCTACACCTTC
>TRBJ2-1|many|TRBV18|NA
CASSPRRDNNEQFF
TGTGCCAGCTCACCTCGGCGGGACAACAATGAGCAGTTCTTC
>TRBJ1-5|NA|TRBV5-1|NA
CASSLAGGQPQHF
TGCGCCAGCAGCTTGGCCGGGGGGCAGCCCCAGCATTTT
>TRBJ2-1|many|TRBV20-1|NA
CSARSWGKEQFF
TGCAGTGCTAGGTCCTGGGGGAAGGAGCAGTTCTTC
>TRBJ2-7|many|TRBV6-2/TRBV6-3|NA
CASSPGAIGMYEQYF
TGTGCCAGCAGTCCGGGGGCAATCGGAATGTACGAGCAGTACTTC
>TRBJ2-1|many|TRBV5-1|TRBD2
CASRLAGGLYNEQFF
TGCGCCAGCCGACTAGCGGGGGGCCTTTACAATGAGCAGTTCTTC
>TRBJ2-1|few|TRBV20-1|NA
CSAPQGGGGTYNEQFF
TGCAGTGCCCCCCAAGGCGGAGGGGGAACCTACAATGAGCAGTTCTTC
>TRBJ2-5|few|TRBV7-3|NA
CASSLRWRGETQYF
TGTGCCAGCAGCTTACGTTGGCGGGGAGAGACCCAGTACTTC
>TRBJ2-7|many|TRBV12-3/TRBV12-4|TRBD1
CASSLAGTGSSEQYF
TGTGCCAGCAGTTTAGCTGGGACAGGGTCCTCTGAGCAGTACTTC
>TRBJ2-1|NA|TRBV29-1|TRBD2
CSVSYPGTSGGTPRYNEQFF
TGCAGCGTCTCCTACCCCGGGACTAGCGGGGGGACACCGAGATACAATGAGCAGTTCTTC
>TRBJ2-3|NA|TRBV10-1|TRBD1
CASSDVQGVTDTQYF
TGCGCCAGCAGTGACGTCCAGGGGGTCACAGATACGCAGTATTTT
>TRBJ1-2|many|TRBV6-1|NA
CASSEVNYGYTF
TGTGCCAGCAGTGAGGTAAACTATGGCTACACCTTC
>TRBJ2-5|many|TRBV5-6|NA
CASSLGPGSQETQYF
TGTGCCAGCAGCTTGGGACCGGGATCCCAAGAGACCCAGTACTTC
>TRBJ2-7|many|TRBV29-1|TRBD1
CSVAGTVGEQYF
TGCAGCGTTGCCGGGACAGTGGGCGAGCAGTACTTC
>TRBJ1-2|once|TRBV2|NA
CASSTTSNTYGYTF
TGTGCCAGCAGTACGACCTCAAACACTTATGGCTACACCTTC
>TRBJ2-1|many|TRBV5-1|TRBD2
CASSLSLAGVSNEQFF
TGCGCCAGCAGCTTATCCCTAGCGGGAGTGTCCAATGAGCAGTTCTTC
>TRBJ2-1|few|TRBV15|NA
CATSRDRGSYNEQFF
TGTGCCACCAGCAGAGACAGGGGCTCCTACAATGAGCAGTTCTTC
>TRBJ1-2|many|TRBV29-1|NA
CSVGDWDYGYTF
TGCAGCGTCGGGGACTGGGACTATGGCTACACCTTC
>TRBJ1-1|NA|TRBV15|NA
CATSSGEGSGTEAFF
TGTGCCACCAGCAGTGGTGAGGGGTCGGGAACTGAAGCTTTCTTT